The 6 T cell receptor beta chains presented below share a single source sample, sequenced in a study of T cells after posttransplantation cyclophosphamide. Clones were sequenced by immunoSEQ multiplex PCR, and TCRdb holds only the in-frame ones, with some missing. The data contain some 49,000 clones, around nine tenths of them singletons. Source material: PBMCs. The receptors originated from a woman in her 50s in good health and a related stem cell transplant donor.

DNA for the CDR3: TGTGCCAGCAGGGTTAGCGGGAGGGCGGGAGATACGCAGTATTTT. Encoded protein: CASRVSGRAGDTQYF. The chain has TRBV6-1 and TRBJ2-3; 11 bases fit TRBD2. Germline CDR1 MNHNS, CDR2 SASEGT. CDR3 size: 15 residues. V was clipped by 6 bases and J by 5 bases; unmatched bases: 7.

The chain has TRBV5-1 and TRBJ2-5, with 10 bases fitting TRBD1. The J call may be wrong; the DNA end is better matched by TRBJ2-7. The CDR3 extends over 15 amino acids. Germline V lookup: CDR1 SGHRS, CDR2 YFSETQ. CDR3 in amino acids: CASSRTGGVGYEQYF. The CDR3, as DNA: TGCGCCAGCAGTCGGACAGGGGGGGTCGGATACGAGCAGTACTTC.

The chain carries TRBV7-8 and TRBJ1-1; D is perhaps TRBD1 (6 bases). The CDR3 contains 19 residues. Germline loops: CDR1 SGHVS, CDR2 FQNEAQ. V lost 5 bases and J lost 4, with 29 bases in between. CDR3 in DNA: TGTGCCAGCAGCCCACAACTATACAGGGTGCGCACCTCGGGCACTGAAGCTTTCTTT. Its protein is CASSPQLYRVRTSGTEAFF.

This chain joins TRBV7-8 and TRBJ2-5, with D possibly matching TRBD2 (5 bases). This CDR3 comprises 15 residues. V was shortened by 0 bases and J by 4 bases, with 12 bases between the two germline ends. Germline CDR1 SGHVS, CDR2 FQNEAQ. In nucleotides, the CDR3 is TGTGCCAGCAGCTTAGCGAGGGCGGTACCAGAGACCCAGTACTTC. Translated, it gives CASSLARAVPETQYF. Together with reference TRBV7-8 and TRBJ2-5, the CDR3 gives the full variable domain: GAGVSQSPRYKVAKRGQDVALRCDPISGHVSLFWYQQALGQGPEFLTYFQNEAQLDKSGLPSDRFFAERPEGSVSTLKIQRTQQEDSAVYLCASSLARAVPETQYFGPGTRLLVL.

V usage is TRBV6-5 and J usage is TRBJ1-2, with D tentatively TRBD1 (5 bases). Per the germline V gene, CDR1 is MNHEY and CDR2 is SVGAGI. CDR3 size: 15 residues. V lost 7 bases, J lost 4 bases, and 19 bases lay in between. The DNA of the CDR3 is TGTGCCAGCACTCCCCGGGGGAGCCTTCCCTATGGCTACACCTTC. Amino acid sequence: CASTPRGSLPYGYTF.

This chain uses TRBV6-6 with TRBJ2-3; 9 bases are shared with TRBD2. In germline, CDR1 is MNHNY, CDR2 SVGAGI (reference sequence). This CDR3 is built from 15 residues. With V trimmed by 5 bases and J by 0 bases, 3 bases remained unmatched. The CDR3 protein is CASSILAGSTDTQYF. In DNA form, the CDR3 reads TGTGCCAGCAGTATCCTAGCGGGGAGCACAGATACGCAGTATTTT.